These 12 T cell receptor beta chains share one sample of origin, sequenced in a study of CD8 T cells in Susac syndrome. The RNA, about 0.45 to 1 ug, was put through reverse transcription using random hexamers. Using its own MiXCR run on the immunoSEQ multiplex PCR reads, TCRdb lists one record per CDR3 protein. The sample carries approximately 190,000 distinct CDR3 sequences, more than 90% recorded once. Sequencing used CD4+ T cells from PBMCs. The receptor set was obtained from a human donor with Susac syndrome.

V gene TRBV7-2 combines with J gene TRBJ1-4, with D tentatively TRBD1 (5 bases). The V gene lost 4 bases and the J gene lost 8 bases, with 17 bases spanning the gap. Germline V CDR1 and CDR2: SGHTA, FQGNSA. This CDR3 comprises 15 residues. The chain's CDR3 is CASSSYGTVGEKLFF. CDR3 bases: TGTGCCAGCAGCTCGTATGGGACGGTCGGGGAAAAACTGTTTTTT.

The V and J genes are TRBV7-9 and TRBJ2-3, with D unclear. Germline-derived CDR1 and CDR2 are SEHNR and FQNEAQ (reference sequence). There are 15 residues in the CDR3. V was trimmed by 1 base and J by 5 bases, leaving 13 bases between them. CDR3 in DNA: TGTGCCAGCAGCTTAGTAGCTCAGGTCATAGATACGCAGTATTTT. Translation: CASSLVAQVIDTQYF.

J is TRBJ2-5 and V is TRBV11-3; the D gene is possibly TRBD1 (5 bases). Germline V CDR1 and CDR2: SGHNT, YENEEA. V lost 5 bases to trimming and J lost 3 bases, with 10 bases between them. There are 13 residues in the CDR3. CDR3 sequence: CASSGSGKETQYF. CDR3 nucleotides: TGTGCCAGCAGCGGGTCAGGGAAAGAGACCCAGTACTTC.

The chain employs TRBV7-8 and TRBJ1-5; D possibly corresponds to TRBD1 (5 bases). The CDR3 totals 15 residues. V lost 1 base, J lost 6 bases, and 13 bases lay in between. Germline CDR1 and CDR2: SGHVS and FQNEAQ. The CDR3 loop is CASSLVGGEGQPQHF. In nucleotides, the CDR3 is TGTGCCAGCAGCTTAGTCGGAGGGGAAGGTCAGCCCCAGCATTTT.

In this sample, this clonotype turned up once. The chain uses TRBV3-1 and TRBJ2-3; tentatively, D is TRBD2 (5 bases). The germline CDR1 and CDR2 sequences are LGHDT and YNNKEL (reference sequence). V was cut by 3 bases and J by 4 bases, with 11 bases left in between. CDR3 size: 14 residues. CDR3 region: CASSQRVRADTQYF. CDR3 nucleotide sequence: TGTGCCAGCAGCCAGCGGGTTAGGGCAGATACGCAGTATTTT.

The rearrangement uses TRBV9 and TRBJ1-3; D not certain. The germline CDR1 and CDR2 sequences are SGDLS and YYNGEE. This CDR3 is built from 15 residues. The germline V and J ends were trimmed by 0 bases and 2 bases, with 9 bases remaining between them. The CDR3 bases are TGTGCCAGCAGCGTAGCTCCGGGTGCTGGAAACACCATATATTTT. Translating it yields CASSVAPGAGNTIYF.

The chain recombines TRBV3-1 with TRBJ1-3, with no clear D. Trimming took off 0 bases at V and 0 bases at J, with 6 bases between the two ends. CDR1 and CDR2 (germline): LGHDT, YNNKEL (reference sequence). The CDR3 extends over 15 amino acids. The CDR3, as DNA: TGTGCCAGCAGCCAAGAAATGAGCTCTGGAAACACCATATATTTT. Its translation: CASSQEMSSGNTIYF.

The chain recombines TRBV4-1 with TRBJ1-6; 10 bases map to TRBD1. CDR1 and CDR2 (germline): MGHRA, YSYEKL. This CDR3 is 14 amino acids long. Trimming took 5 bases from V and 10 from J; bases not matched to a gene: 5. Here the CDR3 reads CASSWDRGGSPLHF. DNA of the CDR3: TGCGCCAGCAGCTGGGACAGGGGAGGGTCACCCCTCCACTTT.

The V and J genes are TRBV7-2 and TRBJ2-1; TRBD1 might be the D (5 bases). CDR3 length: 15 amino acids. V was trimmed by 8 bases and J by 2 bases, leaving 16 bases between them. The germline CDR1 and CDR2 sequences are SGHTA and FQGNSA. CDR3 residues: CASSTGPDPYNEQFF. The CDR3 coding sequence is TGTGCCAGCTCCACAGGCCCCGATCCCTACAATGAGCAGTTCTTC.

The rearrangement links TRBV30 to TRBJ1-2; D ambiguous. CDR1 is GTSNPN, CDR2 SVGIG, per germline (reference sequence). V lost 3 bases and J lost 0, with 11 bases in between. This CDR3 comprises 14 residues. The CDR3 DNA is TGTGCCTGGAGCCGACCCCCAGCTAACTATGGCTACACCTTC. Protein product: CAWSRPPANYGYTF.

Regarding this clonotype: At one end, the junction sequence differs from germline, possibly due to a read error. V and J are TRBV2 and TRBJ2-1, with 11 bases lining up with TRBD1. From germline, CDR1 is SNHLY and CDR2 FYNNEI. This CDR3 spans 15 amino acids. This chain's CDR3 is CASGEIRDRGAEQFF. CDR3 nucleotide sequence: TGTGCCAGCGGTGAGATCCGGGACAGGGGGGCTGAGCAGTTCTTC.

This chain joins TRBV27 and TRBJ2-1; 12 bases are shared with TRBD2. Germline CDR1 MNHEY, CDR2 SMNVEV (reference sequence). V lost 7 bases to trimming and J lost 5 bases; unmatched junction nucleotides: 3. CDR3 length equals 14 residues. The DNA for the CDR3 is TGTGCCAGCATTAGGACTAGCGGGAACAATGAGCAGTTCTTC. Its translation: CASIRTSGNNEQFF.